This T cell receptor (beta chain) was captured by sequencing in a study of beta chain features in type 1 diabetes. The study's findings and limits: Moderate but significant shortening of TCRB CDR3s was recorded in all four CD4+ subsets from Type 1 diabetes patients.

This clone was observed a few times. What it binds is not known. CDR1 and CDR2 from the germline V gene are GTSNPN and SVGIG (reference sequence). The CDR3 sequence is 16 residues long. V lost 3 bases, J lost 2 bases, and 7 bases stayed unmatched. Expressed TCRB transcripts were sequenced after all isolated RNA was converted to cDNA. Repertoires were generated with immunoSEQ multiplex PCR, while TCRdb's copy carries only in-frame clones and drops some. The repertoire consists of a few hundred thousand clones, with roughly 25% occurring once and the leading ten covering around 0.011%. Sequencing was done on a sample of naive CD4+ T cells from blood. V and J are TRBV30 and TRBJ2-1; 10 nucleotides agree with TRBD2. This receptor was identified in a woman under 40 with type 1 diabetes. CDR3 sequence (DNA): TGTGCCTGGAGCCCCATAGCGGGAGGCGCCTACAATGAGCAGTTCTTC. Translation: CAWSPIAGGAYNEQFF.